Detailed here is one TCR beta chain. The source of the sample is a study of blood T cell repertoires in COVID-19. On the study more broadly: The United States, Italy and Spain provided the acute and convalescent COVID-19 samples. T cells, B-cell-depleted T cells, or PBMCs provided the cDNA or gDNA that served as material.

In the original processing: Reference gene primer amplification gave estimated nucleated cell counts. TCRdb keeps only in-frame clones here, not all; method: immunoSEQ multiplex PCR. V and J calls and clone size follow that table, whereas D and trimming were derived from the DNA. The sample contains 250,000 to 300,000 clones, roughly nine tenths of which appear only once. Looked up from germline, CDR1 is MNHEY and CDR2 is SVGEGT. Trimming took off 6 bases at V and 7 bases at J, with 21 bases between the two ends. The CDR3 is 16 residues long. The TCR was taken from a woman aged 25 to 39 with COVID-19, enrolled during active disease. Sequencing was performed on peripheral blood. This sequence joins TRBV6-2 or TRBV6-3 and TRBJ2-2; maybe TRBD1 (5 bases). The CDR3 sequence is CASSKTGRVLVGELFF. The CDR3 DNA follows: TGTGCCAGCAGCAAAACGGGCAGGGTTTTGGTCGGGGAGCTGTTTTTT.